These T cell receptor beta chains were read from a single sample in a study of T cells after yellow fever vaccination. Via MiXCR, TCRdb re-called the 5' RACE reads, giving one row per CDR3 protein. The sample yields approximately 130,000 distinct CDR3 sequences, roughly 15% seen once. The starting material was CD8+ T cells sorted from PBMCs, obtained 5 days after the yellow fever booster vaccination. The receptor set was obtained from a man aged 18 to 29 who received the YFV17D yellow fever vaccine. The CDR3 runs from the conserved cysteine through the conserved F or W. A D gene is named only where the DNA matches it firmly. Rows give clone size only sometimes, using once, few, many, or a class for an expanded clone.

j_gene	abundance	v_gene	d_gene	CDR3aa	CDR3nt
TRBJ2-3	NA	TRBV6-4	TRBD2	CASSGGASTDTQYF	TGTGCCAGCAGCGGGGGGGCTAGCACAGATACGCAGTATTTT
TRBJ2-6	medium-sized	TRBV6-4	NA	CASSDNSGANVLTF	TGTGCCAGCAGTGACAACTCTGGGGCCAACGTCCTGACTTTC
TRBJ2-1	few	TRBV6-6	TRBD1	CASTNAGTGDYNEQFF	TGTGCCAGCACGAACGCCGGGACAGGGGACTACAATGAGCAGTTCTTC
TRBJ2-1	many	TRBV7-6	NA	CASSPRVGAGADEQFF	TGTGCCAGCAGCCCCAGGGTTGGAGCGGGTGCCGATGAGCAGTTCTTC
TRBJ1-2	few	TRBV24-1	NA	CATSDPADGYTF	TGTGCCACCAGTGATCCCGCGGATGGCTACACCTTC
TRBJ2-6	NA	TRBV18	NA	CASSPSEIDSYLSGANVLTF	TGTGCCAGCTCACCTTCGGAAATCGACAGTTACCTCTCTGGGGCCAACGTCCTGACTTTC
TRBJ2-6	many	TRBV4-3	NA	CASSQDKSSGANVLTF	TGCGCCAGCAGCCAAGATAAGTCCTCTGGGGCCAACGTCCTGACTTTC
TRBJ2-7	NA	TRBV12-3/TRBV12-4	NA	CASSPATSFTYEQYF	TGTGCCAGCAGCCCAGCAACATCATTTACCTACGAGCAGTACTTC
TRBJ1-5	NA	TRBV7-8	NA	CASSLDIDQPQHF	TGTGCCAGCAGCCTGGACATCGATCAGCCCCAGCATTTT
TRBJ2-3	NA	TRBV11-2	NA	CASSFRLADTQYF	TGTGCCAGCAGCTTTAGGCTCGCAGATACGCAGTATTTT
TRBJ2-3	NA	TRBV30	NA	CAWSVSGSTDTQYF	TGTGCCTGGAGTGTTAGCGGTAGCACAGATACGCAGTATTTT
TRBJ2-5	many	TRBV28	TRBD1	CASQSPEVTGGGETQYF	TGTGCCAGCCAAAGCCCGGAGGTGACAGGGGGTGGGGAGACCCAGTACTTC
TRBJ2-2	few	TRBV14	TRBD1	CASSPKGTGEATGELFF	TGTGCCAGCAGCCCTAAAGGGACAGGGGAGGCCACCGGGGAGCTGTTTTTT
TRBJ2-7	few	TRBV7-9	NA	CASSSPEQDPYEQYF	TGTGCCAGCAGCTCCCCCGAACAGGACCCCTACGAGCAGTACTTC
TRBJ2-3	few	TRBV3-1	TRBD2	CASSQVSGGQSDTQYF	TGTGCCAGCAGCCAAGTAAGCGGGGGACAATCAGATACGCAGTATTTT
TRBJ2-7	few	TRBV21-1	NA	CASSKLRDRAYEQYF	TGTGCCAGCAGCAAACTCCGGGACAGGGCCTACGAGCAGTACTTC
TRBJ2-4	few	TRBV15	TRBD2	CATSREIGGVILAKNIQYF	TGTGCCACCAGCAGAGAAATCGGGGGGGTCATTCTAGCCAAAAACATTCAGTACTTC
TRBJ2-7	few	TRBV11-2	TRBD2	CASSPVTSGAYEQYF	TGTGCCAGCAGCCCGGTGACTAGCGGGGCATACGAGCAGTACTTC
TRBJ2-3	few	TRBV6-5	TRBD2	CASKPSGAAGGLTDTQYF	TGTGCCAGCAAACCCAGCGGCGCGGCGGGGGGTCTCACAGATACGCAGTATTTT
TRBJ2-3	NA	TRBV4-1	NA	CASSQDRTRSTDTQYF	TGCGCCAGCAGCCAAGATCGGACAAGGAGCACAGATACGCAGTATTTT
TRBJ2-7	few	TRBV6-2/TRBV6-3	NA	CASRRDSSYEQYF	TGTGCCAGCAGGCGGGACTCCTCCTACGAGCAGTACTTC
TRBJ2-5	NA	TRBV24-1	NA	CATSDLDSQETQYF	TGTGCCACCAGTGATTTGGACAGCCAAGAGACCCAGTACTTC
TRBJ1-2	NA	TRBV12-3/TRBV12-4	NA	CASSTGYYGYTF	TGTGCCAGCAGTACAGGGTACTATGGCTACACCTTC
TRBJ2-7	NA	TRBV4-1	TRBD2	CASSQASLAAGVEQYF	TGCGCCAGCAGCCAAGCTTCCCTAGCGGCTGGGGTTGAGCAGTACTTC
TRBJ2-3	NA	TRBV19	TRBD2	CASGKDSGGFEDTQYF	TGTGCCAGTGGCAAAGATAGCGGGGGGTTCGAGGATACGCAGTATTTT
TRBJ2-1	few	TRBV6-5	TRBD2	CASSLTGGTYNEQFF	TGTGCCAGCAGTTTGACGGGGGGGACCTACAATGAGCAGTTCTTC
TRBJ2-4	NA	TRBV12-3/TRBV12-4	TRBD1	CASRETGGLAKNIQYF	TGTGCCAGCAGGGAGACAGGGGGCCTAGCCAAAAACATTCAGTACTTC
TRBJ2-3	few	TRBV20-1	TRBD2	CSARLMRGGPDTQYF	TGCAGTGCTAGGCTGATGCGGGGGGGCCCAGATACGCAGTATTTT
TRBJ1-5	few	TRBV6-2/TRBV6-3	NA	CASSYSAEVWVAYQPQHF	TGTGCCAGCAGTTACTCGGCTGAGGTCTGGGTAGCTTACCAGCCCCAGCATTTT
TRBJ2-2	few	TRBV5-1	TRBD1	CASSHRGLGELFF	TGCGCCAGCAGCCACAGGGGTCTCGGGGAGCTGTTTTTT
TRBJ2-5	few	TRBV6-5	TRBD2	CASSYSSGGAEETQYF	TGTGCCAGCAGTTACTCCAGCGGGGGGGCGGAGGAGACCCAGTACTTC
TRBJ2-7	NA	TRBV7-9	NA	CASSMGGDEQYF	TGTGCCAGCAGCATGGGGGGCGACGAGCAGTACTTC
TRBJ2-7	few	TRBV4-2	NA	CASSQATENEQYF	TGTGCCAGCAGCCAGGCGACAGAAAACGAGCAGTACTTC
TRBJ2-3	few	TRBV28	TRBD2	CASSLDGTSGDPDTQYF	TGTGCCAGCAGTTTAGACGGGACTAGCGGGGACCCAGATACGCAGTATTTT
TRBJ2-2	NA	TRBV5-4	NA	CASSLWNANTGELFF	TGTGCCAGCAGCTTGTGGAACGCGAACACCGGGGAGCTGTTTTTT
TRBJ2-7	NA	TRBV4-2	TRBD2	CASSHGGLAGYEQYF	TGTGCCAGCAGCCACGGAGGACTAGCGGGGTACGAGCAGTACTTC
TRBJ1-2	NA	TRBV6-5	NA	CASSYGNYGYTF	TGTGCCAGCAGTTACGGGAACTATGGCTACACCTTC
TRBJ2-5	few	TRBV20-1	NA	CSATDPWETQYF	TGCAGTGCTACGGATCCTTGGGAGACCCAGTACTTC
TRBJ2-7	NA	TRBV7-9	NA	CASSLGGREYEQYF	TGTGCCAGCAGCTTAGGGGGCAGGGAGTACGAGCAGTACTTC